This T cell receptor (beta chain) is from a study of radiation and T cells in renal cell carcinoma. Study findings and constraints: In blood, top tumor clones expanded by 2 weeks, shrinking by 4.

As concerns this clone: What it binds is unknown.

As to time point: blood 2 weeks post-SBRT. Treatment here: 15 Gy SBRT to primary tumor, nephrectomy 4 weeks later. Clear cell pathology was present in this patient's renal cell carcinoma. Trimming pared 2 bases from V and 11 bases from J, leaving 13 bases between. The CDR3 is made up of 12 amino acids. Germline-derived CDR1 and CDR2 are SGHTS and YDEGEE. Measured with immunoSEQ multiplex PCR; TCRdb has only the in-frame clones, and not every one. Here the sample spans 150,000 or so clones, about nine tenths being singletons. This material consisted of blood, taken from a patient whose treatment included radiotherapy and nephrectomy. The gene calls are TRBV5-8 and TRBJ1-1, with D hard to call. The TCR comes from a woman between 45 and 65 years old with renal cell carcinoma. The CDR3 is CASSFQEAVAFF. The CDR3 coding sequence is TGTGCCAGCAGCTTTCAGGAGGCAGTGGCTTTCTTT.